This TCR beta chain came from a study of blood T cell repertoires in COVID-19. Overall study: COVID-19 samples, acute and convalescent, were from the United States, Italy and Spain.

Some clones are missing from TCRdb's copy, which holds only in-frame ones; the method was immunoSEQ multiplex PCR. Here the sample spans 210,000 or so clones, around 81% being singletons. V was trimmed by 0 bases and J by 7 bases, leaving 9 bases between them. Germline V lookup: CDR1 KGHSH, CDR2 LQKENI. This CDR3 contains 13 residues. All enrollees were roughly 18 to 95 years old and from 24 US areas. Participants were placed into cohorts based on the clinical history they reported. The sequence came from a man aged 25-40 years with acute COVID-19. Input material: PBMCs or T cells enriched from blood (not recorded which). The chain uses TRBV18 and TRBJ1-2; D might be TRBD1 (5 bases). This chain's CDR3 is CASSPPPGPGYTF. CDR3 in DNA: TGTGCCAGCTCACCACCCCCAGGGCCTGGCTACACCTTC.